This T cell receptor beta chain was recorded in a study of blood T cell repertoires in COVID-19 (dated by TCRdb to the early 2020s). For the study in its entirety: The collaborator samples originated in the United States, Italy and Spain and spanned the acute and convalescent phases of COVID-19. The material from the prospective study consisted of cDNA or gDNA derived from T cells, B-cell-depleted T cells, or PBMCs. Subjects who had been exposed to COVID-19, were actively infected with it, or had recovered from it provided the deeply sampled blood TCRbeta repertoires that made up the dataset. The repertoires were released in a freely available public database intended as a resource for research on the immune response to SARS-CoV-2. The samples were drawn from two sources: the first 160 participants of the ongoing ImmuneRACE study, and 1,000 to 1,500 subjects contributed by 6 global collaborators. A de-identified subject ID, COVID-19 status, age in years and sex were almost always included in the sample metadata. HLA class I and class II types, where available, came from metadata supplied by the sample provider rather than from assay-based typing.

Each collaborating institution followed its own protocols to collect whole blood in K2EDTA tubes. For TCRbeta analysis, collaborator samples were shipped as frozen whole blood, as isolated PBMCs, or as DNA extracted from either sample type. On this clone itself: Its recognized antigen is unknown. Base qualities were left out, and no much larger clone turns up one base away.

TCRbeta CDR3 regions were amplified from genomic DNA by means of the immunoSEQ Assay, a bias-controlled multiplex PCR. The authors' analysis ran thus. Nucleated cell counts per sample were estimated from amplification of reference gene primers within the assay. To quantify the absolute abundance of each unique TCRbeta CDR3 rearrangement, sequence reads were collapsed and filtered. For each sample, productive Simpson clonality was calculated by taking the square root of Simpson's diversity index across productive rearrangements. Entries here come from immuneACCESS through TCRdb and include only in-frame sequences with V and J called. Some clones fail to appear in such tables; in the studies checked, an unresolved V gene covers under half of the shortfall, and the cause of the remainder is unknown. The D gene and trimming were derived from the DNA, and the V and J assignments and clone size from that table. This sample holds about 28,000 clones; 84% were observed only once. The ten largest clonotypes hold more than 15% of the sample.

From a lookup of the germline V gene, CDR1 and CDR2 are SGDLS and YYNGEE. Trimming removed 0 bases from V and 0 bases from J, leaving 17 bases between the germline ends. Its CDR3 holds 18 amino acids, cysteine through phenylalanine. Of the read, only the CDR3 DNA is kept; its 54 bases are in frame from base 1. Broad study findings and their caveats: How much clinical and demographic metadata was included differed by source and by participant, and the metadata was provided uncurated.

The V and J genes are TRBV9 and TRBJ2-3; TRBD2 is a possible D gene, resting on 5 matching bases. The sequence was collected from a man in his 70s with active COVID-19. The sample consisted of peripheral blood. The CDR3 loop reads CASSVGRLTPTSTDTQYF. The bases read TGTGCCAGCAGCGTAGGCCGACTAACCCCAACTAGCACAGATACGCAGTATTTT. Supplemented by the reference TRBV9 and TRBJ2-3 proteins around the CDR3, the complete variable domain is DSGVTQTPKHLITATGQRVTLRCSPRSGDLSVYWYQQSLDQGLQFLIQYYNGEERAKGNILERFSAQQFPDLHSELNLSSLELGDSALYFCASSVGRLTPTSTDTQYFGPGTRLTVL.